This T cell receptor (beta chain) was recorded in a study of shared clonotypes between healthy human individuals. From germline, CDR1 is SGHAT and CDR2 FQNNGV. This CDR3 has 14 residues. V lost 0 bases, J lost 1 base, and 6 bases lay in between. Study-wide results and limits: The authors expected sequencing depth to affect clonotype sharing among donors. Inspection by rarefaction showed sorted-subset sequencing to be incomplete despite large depth.

On this clone itself: What it binds is not known.

Produced via immunoSEQ multiplex PCR; TCRdb's table is partial and in-frame only. This table has a few million clones, 90% to 95% appearing once. The chain has TRBV11-2 and TRBJ2-5; no reliable D call. This clonotype was sampled from a man between 18 and 29 years old in good health. Some clones in this sample may be carry-over from other donors' samples. The sample was naive CD4+ T cells from PBMCs. Regarding subset: CD45RA+ positively selected. The CDR3 here is CASSLEPAQETQYF. The DNA of the CDR3 is TGTGCCAGCAGCTTAGAACCCGCCCAAGAGACCCAGTACTTC.